Listed here are 15 T cell receptor beta chains from one sample, sequenced in a study of T cells in localized non-small cell lung cancer. Generated by immunoSEQ multiplex PCR, the TCRdb table keeps only in-frame clones and is missing some. The repertoire holds around 90,000 clones, with over 70% as singletons. The sample here was PBMCs, taken before any cancer treatment. The origin of the receptors is a man between 35 and 75 years old with stage II squamous cell lung carcinoma.

In this sample, this clone turned up a few times. The rearrangement uses TRBV27 and TRBJ2-1; D possibly corresponds to TRBD1 (6 bases). V lost 5 bases, J lost 8 bases, and 19 bases lay in between. The CDR3 totals 15 residues. In germline, CDR1 is MNHEY, CDR2 SMNVEV (reference sequence). The CDR3 spells CASSPTPQGPDEQFF. The DNA of the CDR3 is TGTGCCAGCAGTCCAACCCCCCAGGGGCCCGATGAGCAGTTCTTC.

This clone has only one observation. This chain connects TRBV7-9 to TRBJ1-5; TRBD1 matches 9 bases. The ends lost 1 base at V and 6 bases at J; junction bases unmatched: 7. This CDR3 is 16 amino acids long. From germline, CDR1 is SEHNR and CDR2 FQNEAQ (reference sequence). The CDR3 nucleotides are TGTGCCAGCAGCTTAGGGACAGGGGTTGGTAGTCAGCCCCAGCATTTT. Translated: CASSLGTGVGSQPQHF.

This chain connects TRBV5-1 to TRBJ1-1, with TRBD1 matching 8 bases. The CDR3 covers 14 residues. The J segment lost 3 bases and the V segment lost 3 bases, leaving 4 bases of the junction unmatched. Germline CDR1 is SGHRS and CDR2 is YFSETQ. The CDR3 region is CASSWTGRDTEAFF. In DNA form, the CDR3 reads TGCGCCAGCAGCTGGACAGGGAGGGACACTGAAGCTTTCTTT.

This chain uses TRBV30 with TRBJ1-6, with 8 bases fitting TRBD1. Trimming removed 2 bases from V and 8 bases from J; junction bases left unmatched: 5. The CDR3 loop spans 14 amino acids. Per the germline V gene, CDR1 is GTSNPN and CDR2 is SVGIG (reference sequence). The CDR3 sequence is CAWSRTGLYSPLHF. CDR3 sequence (DNA): TGTGCCTGGAGTCGGACAGGGCTCTATTCACCCCTCCACTTT.

The genes are TRBV5-1 and TRBJ2-1, with D unclear. Deletions cut 4 bases from V and 2 bases from J, with 19 bases between. Germline CDR1 reads SGHRS; CDR2 reads YFSETQ. This CDR3 is built from 17 residues. CDR3 sequence (DNA): TGCGCCAGCAGCCGAATGACGGAATCATTAGCCTACAATGAGCAGTTCTTC. Translation: CASSRMTESLAYNEQFF. The full variable domain, rest sourced from reference TRBV5-1 and TRBJ2-1, is KAGVTQTPRYLIKTRGQQVTLSCSPISGHRSVSWYQQTPGQGLQFLFEYFSETQRNKGNFPGRFSGRQFSNSRSEMNVSTLELGDSALYLCASSRMTESLAYNEQFFGPGTRLTVL.

The chain uses TRBV5-1 and TRBJ2-7; TRBD2 aligns across 10 bases. The germline V gene encodes CDR1 SGHRS and CDR2 YFSETQ. Germline trimming cut 1 base from V and 3 bases from J; bases unmatched to any gene: 4. The CDR3 contains 15 residues. The DNA of the CDR3 is TGCGCCAGCAGCTTGACGACTAGCGGGTTCTACGAGCAGTACTTC. It specifies CASSLTTSGFYEQYF.

This chain connects TRBV15 to TRBJ2-1; D is uncertain. The CDR3 is 15 amino acids. The ends were cut back, 0 bases at V and 7 bases at J, with 13 bases in the middle. CDR1 and CDR2 (germline): LNHNV, YYDKDF (reference sequence). CDR3 sequence reads: CATSREGALRNEQFF. The CDR3 coding sequence is TGTGCCACCAGCAGAGAGGGCGCCCTCAGGAATGAGCAGTTCTTC.

Notes on this clone: A read error may account for a junction end that differs from germline. J is TRBJ1-1 and V is TRBV5-6; possible D gene TRBD1, 5 bases. Germline loops: CDR1 SGHDT, CDR2 YYEEEE. The CDR3 loop spans 11 amino acids. The CDR3 protein is CASSFGTEAFF. The CDR3 coding sequence is TGTGCCAGCAGCTTCGGGACTGAGGCTTTCTTT.

The V and J genes are TRBV5-1 and TRBJ1-5; tentative D call: TRBD1 (5 bases). V lost 2 bases, J lost 6 bases, and 15 bases lay in between. This CDR3 is 15 amino acids long. Germline values: CDR1 SGHRS, CDR2 YFSETQ. The CDR3 region has the DNA TGCGCCAGCAGCTTACAGGCGGGAGGAAGTCAGCCCCAGCATTTT. Translated, it gives CASSLQAGGSQPQHF.

The rearrangement links TRBV11-3 to TRBJ2-2; no firm D call. This CDR3 is built from 14 residues. V lost 4 bases, J lost 1 base, and 7 bases lay in between. CDR1 and CDR2 (germline): SGHNT, YENEEA. CDR3 in amino acids: CASSSQGNTGELFF. The DNA of the CDR3 is TGTGCCAGCAGCTCCCAAGGGAACACCGGGGAGCTGTTTTTT.

This chain joins TRBV7-8 and TRBJ2-7; 7 positions match TRBD2. The V gene end was trimmed by 5 bases and the J gene end by 3 bases; junction bases not matched to a gene: 7. Germline-derived CDR1 and CDR2 are SGHVS and FQNEAQ. CDR3 length equals 14 residues. The CDR3 is CASSPLSSGYEQYF. CDR3 coding DNA: TGTGCCAGCAGCCCACTGTCTAGCGGCTACGAGCAGTACTTC.

The chain uses TRBV2 and TRBJ1-1; D is possibly TRBD1 (5 bases). V gave up 6 bases and J gave up 0 bases, with 14 bases separating them. Germline V gene sequence: CDR1 SNHLY, CDR2 FYNNEI. CDR3 length: 15 amino acids. CDR3 sequence: CASSDNRIMNTEAFF. The CDR3 DNA sequence: TGTGCCAGCAGCGATAACAGGATCATGAACACTGAAGCTTTCTTT.

This chain uses TRBV9 with TRBJ2-5; tentatively, D is TRBD1 (6 bases). CDR3 length equals 12 residues. The germline V gene encodes CDR1 SGDLS and CDR2 YYNGEE. V shed 3 bases and J shed 5 bases, with 8 bases lying between them. CDR3 in DNA: TGTGCCAGCAGCGAGCAGGGGGAGACCCAGTACTTC. Protein product: CASSEQGETQYF.

The chain uses TRBV25-1 and TRBJ1-1; TRBD1 is a possible D gene (6 bases). Trimming cost V 5 bases and J 5 bases, with 15 bases left between them. CDR3 length equals 14 residues. Germline CDR1 and CDR2: MGHDK and SYGVNS. CDR3 bases: TGTGCCAGCAGTCAGCCGGGGGCGAGAACTGAAGCTTTCTTT. This translates into CASSQPGARTEAFF.

The rearrangement joins TRBV15 to TRBJ2-1; D gene uncertain. V dropped 1 base and J dropped 2 bases, with 9 bases sitting between them. Looked up from germline, CDR1 is LNHNV and CDR2 is YYDKDF (reference sequence). This CDR3 region has 15 residues. The chain's CDR3 is CATSRVRGAYNEQFF. The CDR3 DNA is TGTGCCACCAGCAGAGTTCGAGGCGCCTACAATGAGCAGTTCTTC. The full variable domain, rest sourced from reference TRBV15 and TRBJ2-1, is DAMVIQNPRYQVTQFGKPVTLSCSQTLNHNVMYWYQQKSSQAPKLLFHYYDKDFNNEADTPDNFQSRRPNTSFCFLDIRSPGLGDTAMYLCATSRVRGAYNEQFFGPGTRLTVL.